A single sample gave rise to the 31 T cell receptor beta chains below, sequenced in a study of T cell responses to AZD1222 COVID-19 vaccine. Generated by immunoSEQ multiplex PCR, the TCRdb table keeps only in-frame clones and is missing some. The profile covers over 85,000 clones, with roughly nine tenths appearing a single time and less than 6% taken by the ten largest. The sequences come from peripheral blood, collected on day 0 of AZD1222 vaccination. The receptors shown here come from an adult in good health.

The V gene is TRBV7-2, the J gene TRBJ1-6; D might be TRBD1 (6 bases). CDR1 is SGHTA and CDR2 is FQGNSA in the germline V gene. The CDR3 contains 15 residues. The ends were cut back, 5 bases at V and 7 bases at J, with 15 bases in the middle. DNA for the CDR3: TGTGCCAGCAGCCCCGCAACAGGGAGGAATTCACCCCTCCACTTT. Translation: CASSPATGRNSPLHF.

The DNA for the CDR3 is TGTGCCAGCAGTTACAGCGTAGCGGGGCCCGCAGAGACCCAGTACTTC. Amino acid sequence: CASSYSVAGPAETQYF. The V and J genes are TRBV6-5 and TRBJ2-5; the match to TRBD2 covers 8 bases. CDR1 is MNHEY, CDR2 SVGAGI, per germline. The CDR3 is 16 residues long. V trimming: 2 bases; J trimming: 4 bases; junction bases outside the gene matches: 9.

The V call is TRBV7-2, the J call TRBJ2-3; possibly TRBD2 for D (6 bases). Germline V CDR1 and CDR2: SGHTA, FQGNSA. The V end was cut by 5 bases, the J end by 13 bases, with 34 bases between. The CDR3 extends over 18 amino acids. CDR3 sequence: CASSLRRGRRTIEELEYF. The CDR3 DNA is TGTGCCAGCAGCCTTAGGAGGGGACGGAGGACGATTGAGGAGTTGGAGTATTTT. Based on the CDR3 plus reference TRBV7-2 and TRBJ2-3, the full variable domain is GAGVSQSPSNKVTEKGKDVELRCDPISGHTALYWYRQSLGQGLEFLIYFQGNSAPDKSGLPSDRFSAERTGGSVSTLTIQRTQQEDSAVYLCASSLRRGRRTIEELEYFGPGTRLTVL.

This chain joins TRBV27 and TRBJ1-2, with TRBD1 matching over 9 bases. The germline gives CDR1 MNHEY, CDR2 SMNVEV (reference sequence). J lost 1 base, V lost 5 bases, and 8 bases had no gene match. This CDR3 is 16 amino acids long. CDR3 residues: CASSTTGTGFNYGYTF. CDR3 bases: TGTGCCAGCAGTACCACCGGGACAGGGTTTAACTATGGCTACACCTTC.

J is TRBJ2-5 and V is TRBV3-1 (or the pseudogene TRBV3-2); TRBD1 aligns across 8 bases. The ends lost 10 bases at V and 3 bases at J; junction bases unmatched: 7. The CDR3 has 13 amino acids. CDR1 and CDR2 from the germline V gene are LGHDT and YNNKEL (reference sequence). The CDR3 reads CATKDRGKETQYF. The CDR3 bases are TGTGCCACCAAAGACAGGGGTAAAGAGACCCAGTACTTC.

There are a few counts of this clone. The rearrangement joins TRBV5-1 to TRBJ2-1; 13 bases map to TRBD2. V gave up 4 bases and J gave up 9 bases; unmatched junction bases: 10. CDR1 is SGHRS, CDR2 YFSETQ, per germline. CDR3 length: 16 residues. For the CDR3, the DNA is TGCGCCAGCAGCCCGGGACTAGCGGGACCATTGGGTGAGCAGTTCTTC. It encodes CASSPGLAGPLGEQFF.

The J gene is TRBJ2-3, the V gene TRBV5-1, with D perhaps matching TRBD2 (6 bases). Germline CDR1 is SGHRS and CDR2 is YFSETQ. This CDR3 spans 14 amino acids. The V end lost 2 bases, the J end lost 2 bases, and 9 bases lay between the germline ends. CDR3 region: CASSFGSTTDTQYF. The CDR3, as DNA: TGCGCCAGCAGCTTCGGGAGTACCACAGATACGCAGTATTTT.

V and J are TRBV7-9 and TRBJ2-2, with D hard to call. Germline-derived CDR1 and CDR2 are SEHNR and FQNEAQ (reference sequence). The CDR3 covers 13 residues. V was cut by 3 bases and J by 2 bases, with 4 bases left in between. The CDR3 coding sequence is TGTGCCAGCAGCTTCCATAACACCGGGGAGCTGTTTTTT. Its protein is CASSFHNTGELFF. Full variable domain (missing parts from reference TRBV7-9 and TRBJ2-2): DTGVSQNPRHKITKRGQNVTFRCDPISEHNRLYWYRQTLGQGPEFLTYFQNEAQLEKSRLLSDRFSAERPKGSFSTLEIQRTEQGDSAMYLCASSFHNTGELFFGEGSRLTVL.

The chain has TRBV6-1 and TRBJ1-1, with 7 bases matching TRBD1. V gave up 1 base and J gave up 4 bases; unmatched junction bases: 3. Germline lookup yields CDR1 MNHNS and CDR2 SASEGT. This CDR3 contains 14 residues. The CDR3 protein is CASSEGRGRTEAFF. The CDR3 nucleotides read TGTGCCAGCAGTGAAGGGAGGGGGCGCACTGAAGCTTTCTTT.

This sequence joins TRBV4-2 and TRBJ2-5; D ambiguous. V lost 2 bases and J lost 4, with 17 bases in between. The length of the CDR3 is 16 residues. Per germline, CDR1 LGHNA and CDR2 YNFKEQ. For the CDR3, the DNA is TGTGCCAGCAGCCAATTCCACGGAGCCACGTCAGAGACCCAGTACTTC. This gives the protein CASSQFHGATSETQYF.

J is TRBJ2-7 and V is TRBV7-9, with D tentatively TRBD1 (6 bases). V lost 0 bases and J 5 bases, leaving 11 bases between the germline ends. CDR1 and CDR2 (germline): SEHNR, FQNEAQ (reference sequence). The CDR3 runs to 14 residues. Here the CDR3 reads CASSLARGMDEQYF. Written as DNA, the CDR3 is TGTGCCAGCAGCTTAGCGAGGGGGATGGACGAGCAGTACTTC.

This chain uses TRBV10-3 with TRBJ1-5; D is uncertain. This CDR3 region has 13 residues. Germline CDR1 and CDR2: ENHRY and SYGVKD. V lost 6 bases and J 5 bases, leaving 11 bases between the germline ends. CDR3 residues: CAIRYGRDQPQHF. The CDR3 DNA sequence: TGTGCCATCAGGTACGGTCGCGATCAGCCCCAGCATTTT.

The rearrangement joins TRBV27 to TRBJ2-7; 9 bases match TRBD2. The CDR3 totals 16 residues. Trimming cost V 10 bases and J 1 base; bases outside gene matches: 14. The germline gives CDR1 MNHEY, CDR2 SMNVEV (reference sequence). CDR3 residues: CATNSVKRGDSYEQYF. The CDR3 DNA reads TGTGCCACCAACTCGGTAAAGCGGGGGGATTCCTACGAGCAGTACTTC.

In its sample, this clone was seen a few times. CDR3 region: CASSLWAGDQETQYF. CDR3 in DNA: TGCGCCAGCAGCTTGTGGGCGGGGGACCAAGAGACCCAGTACTTC. V and J are TRBV5-1 and TRBJ2-5, with TRBD2 matching 7 bases. The J segment lost 0 bases and the V segment lost 1 base, leaving 3 bases of the junction unmatched. The CDR3 consists of 15 residues. CDR1 and CDR2 (germline): SGHRS, YFSETQ. The variable domain in full, completed from reference TRBV5-1 and TRBJ2-5, reads KAGVTQTPRYLIKTRGQQVTLSCSPISGHRSVSWYQQTPGQGLQFLFEYFSETQRNKGNFPGRFSGRQFSNSRSEMNVSTLELGDSALYLCASSLWAGDQETQYFGPGTRLLVL.

The chain links TRBV15 to TRBJ1-1; 7 bases are a match to TRBD1. V lost 1 base, J lost 7 bases, and 9 bases stayed unmatched. Germline CDR1 and CDR2: LNHNV and YYDKDF (reference sequence). This CDR3 region has 15 residues. DNA of the CDR3: TGTGCCACCAGCAGAGGCCTCAGGGGGAACGATGAAGCTTTCTTT. It specifies CATSRGLRGNDEAFF.

The chain couples TRBV6-5 to TRBJ2-3; 8 bases line up with TRBD2. V was clipped by 5 bases and J by 8 bases; unmatched bases: 9. Germline-derived CDR1 and CDR2 are MNHEY and SVGAGI. The CDR3 runs to 14 residues. The CDR3 DNA reads TGTGCCAGCAGTACCGGGGGGGTACAGAGTACGCAGTATTTT. Translated: CASSTGGVQSTQYF.

The J gene is TRBJ2-5, the V gene TRBV7-2; 11 bases line up with TRBD2. V lost 1 base to trimming and J lost 2 bases; unmatched junction nucleotides: 3. Germline CDR1 SGHTA, CDR2 FQGNSA. This CDR3 is 16 amino acids long. The DNA of the CDR3 is TGTGCCAGCAGCTTAGTAGCTAGCGGGGGGCAAGAGACCCAGTACTTC. It yields the protein CASSLVASGGQETQYF.

The rearrangement joins TRBV2 to TRBJ2-7; TRBD2 aligns across 8 bases. Germline values: CDR1 SNHLY, CDR2 FYNNEI. The CDR3 spans 15 residues. V was clipped by 6 bases and J by 2 bases; unmatched bases: 9. The CDR3 DNA is TGTGCCAGCAGCCTGACTAGCGCCCGACCCTACGAGCAGTACTTC. Protein sequence: CASSLTSARPYEQYF. The variable domain in full, completed from reference TRBV2 and TRBJ2-7, reads EPEVTQTPSHQVTQMGQEVILRCVPISNHLYFYWYRQILGQKVEFLVSFYNNEISEKSEIFDDQFSVERPDGSNFTLKIRSTKLEDSAMYFCASSLTSARPYEQYFGPGTRLTVT.

This clone was detected once. The chain has TRBV5-1 and TRBJ1-4, with D perhaps TRBD1 (5 bases). The germline V gene encodes CDR1 SGHRS and CDR2 YFSETQ. The CDR3 is 17 residues long. Trimming removed 1 base from V and 8 bases from J, with 21 bases in between. DNA of the CDR3: TGCGCCAGCAGCTTGTGGGGCGGTAAGACCAAAGGGGAAAAACTGTTTTTT. Translation: CASSLWGGKTKGEKLFF.

There are a few counts of this clone. Other nucleotide sequences in the sample specify the same CDR3. The V call is TRBV2, the J call TRBJ1-5; unclear D gene. From germline, CDR1 is SNHLY and CDR2 FYNNEI. CDR3 length: 14 residues. Trimming stripped 4 bases from V and 4 bases from J, with 11 bases between. For the CDR3, the DNA is TGTGCCAGCAGTGTAGAACGGGGAAATCAGCCCCAGCATTTT. It codes for CASSVERGNQPQHF. Combining the CDR3 with reference TRBV2 and TRBJ1-5 gives the whole variable domain EPEVTQTPSHQVTQMGQEVILRCVPISNHLYFYWYRQILGQKVEFLVSFYNNEISEKSEIFDDQFSVERPDGSNFTLKIRSTKLEDSAMYFCASSVERGNQPQHFGDGTRLSIL.

The chain combines TRBV3-1 (or the pseudogene TRBV3-2) with TRBJ2-1; D is unresolved. Germline values: CDR1 LGHDT, CDR2 YNNKEL (reference sequence). Trimming pared 0 bases from V and 4 bases from J, leaving 7 bases between. CDR3 length: 14 residues. CDR3 residues: CASSQDLGYNEQFF. In DNA, the CDR3 is TGTGCCAGCAGCCAAGATCTGGGTTACAATGAGCAGTTCTTC.

The rearrangement uses TRBV7-2 and TRBJ2-1; 7 bases map to TRBD2. Trimming at V came to 1 base and at J to 9 bases, leaving 9 bases not matched to a gene. Germline CDR1 SGHTA, CDR2 FQGNSA. This CDR3 contains 15 residues. The CDR3 spells CASSLGVAGVLEQFF. In nucleotides, the CDR3 is TGTGCCAGCAGCTTAGGTGTGGCGGGAGTGCTTGAGCAGTTCTTC.

The chain has TRBV5-1 and TRBJ2-7; 11 bases agree with TRBD2. Germline CDR1 and CDR2: SGHRS and YFSETQ. This CDR3 comprises 16 residues. Losses at the gene ends were 3 bases for V and 6 bases for J; bases not matched to a gene: 11. CDR3 in amino acids: CASSSIPTSGTIEQYF. Here the CDR3 DNA reads TGCGCCAGCAGCTCGATACCGACTAGCGGGACTATCGAGCAGTACTTC.

V is TRBV19 and J is TRBJ1-6; the D gene is possibly TRBD1 (6 bases). The CDR3 is 15 amino acids. Trimming cost V 5 bases and J 8 bases, with 16 bases left between them. Germline assignment: CDR1 LNHDA and CDR2 SQIVND (reference sequence). The CDR3 DNA reads TGTGCCAGTAGTCCCCTCACAGGGTCTGATTCACCCCTCCACTTT. Protein: CASSPLTGSDSPLHF.

This chain connects TRBV7-2 to TRBJ1-1; D gene unclear. Germline CDR1 and CDR2: SGHTA and FQGNSA. The CDR3 loop spans 17 amino acids. The germline V and J ends were trimmed by 0 bases and 1 base, with 15 bases remaining between them. The CDR3 sequence is CASSLASRRARNTEAFF. CDR3 nucleotides: TGTGCCAGCAGCTTAGCCTCACGAAGGGCGAGGAACACTGAAGCTTTCTTT.

The chain joins TRBV18 to TRBJ1-1; D remains ambiguous. V shed 4 bases and J shed 4 bases, with 16 bases lying between them. CDR1 is KGHSH and CDR2 is LQKENI in the germline V gene. CDR3 length: 15 residues. The CDR3 spells CASSLLGLGSTEAFF. Here the CDR3 DNA reads TGTGCCAGCTCACTTCTAGGGCTTGGCAGCACTGAAGCTTTCTTT.

The rearrangement joins TRBV28 to TRBJ1-1; tentatively, D is TRBD1 (6 bases). Germline-derived CDR1 and CDR2 are MDHEN and SYDVKM. Trimming took off 8 bases at V and 4 bases at J, with 17 bases between the two ends. This CDR3 is built from 14 residues. The CDR3 DNA reads TGTGCCAGCCGATCAGGGGCCGTGTCCACTGAAGCTTTCTTT. Its protein is CASRSGAVSTEAFF.

This chain connects TRBV5-1 to TRBJ2-1; D unresolved. The CDR3 consists of 16 residues. Germline CDR1 and CDR2: SGHRS and YFSETQ. With 0 bases removed from V and 0 bases from J, the gap between germline ends came to 10 bases. As DNA, the CDR3 is TGCGCCAGCAGCTTGGGGGATGCGGTCTCCTACAATGAGCAGTTCTTC. It yields the protein CASSLGDAVSYNEQFF.

The rearrangement joins TRBV2 to TRBJ2-2; 8 bases match TRBD2. This CDR3 spans 18 amino acids. Germline trimming cut 6 bases from V and 5 bases from J; bases unmatched to any gene: 17. Germline lookup yields CDR1 SNHLY and CDR2 FYNNEI. The CDR3 sequence: CASRTTLRGAYGTGELFF. CDR3 coding DNA: TGTGCCAGCAGGACCACGCTGCGGGGGGCTTACGGTACCGGGGAGCTGTTTTTT.

The CDR3 loop reads CASSLSSPQGRLQFF. CDR3 in DNA: TGTGCCAGCAGTTTATCTTCTCCCCAGGGTCGGTTGCAGTTCTTC. The chain combines TRBV27 with TRBJ2-1; a weak D match, TRBD1 (5 bases). Germline CDR1 reads MNHEY; CDR2 reads SMNVEV (reference sequence). V lost 0 bases and J 12 bases, leaving 18 bases between the germline ends. The CDR3 totals 15 residues.

V gene TRBV5-1 combines with J gene TRBJ1-1, with 9 bases fitting TRBD1. CDR1 SGHRS and CDR2 YFSETQ come from the germline V gene. The V segment lost 0 bases and the J segment 7 bases; nucleotides outside the gene matches: 13. The CDR3 has 17 amino acids. CDR3 amino acids: CASSLAPGTGRYFEAFF. DNA for the CDR3: TGCGCCAGCAGCTTGGCCCCCGGGACAGGGAGATATTTTGAAGCTTTCTTT.